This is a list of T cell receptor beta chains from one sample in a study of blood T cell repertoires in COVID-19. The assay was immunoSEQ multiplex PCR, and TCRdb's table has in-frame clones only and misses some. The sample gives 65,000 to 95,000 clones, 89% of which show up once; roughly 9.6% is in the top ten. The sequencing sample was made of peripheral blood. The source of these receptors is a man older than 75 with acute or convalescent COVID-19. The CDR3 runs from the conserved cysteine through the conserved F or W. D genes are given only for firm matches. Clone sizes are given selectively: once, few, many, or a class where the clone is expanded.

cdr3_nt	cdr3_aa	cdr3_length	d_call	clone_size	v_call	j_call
TGTGCCAGCAGTGTGGAAGGACTCAATCAGCCCCAGCATTTT	CASSVEGLNQPQHF	14	-	-	TRBV2	TRBJ1-5
TGTGCCAGCAGCTTAGGACTCGGGGGCCAAGAGACCCAGTACTTC	CASSLGLGGQETQYF	15	-	-	TRBV7-2	TRBJ2-5
TGTGCCAGCAGCTTAGGGCGGTCCGGGGAGACCCAGTACTTC	CASSLGRSGETQYF	14	-	-	TRBV11-2	TRBJ2-5
TGTGCCATCACACGGGATTTGAATTCACCCCTCCACTTT	CAITRDLNSPLHF	13	-	-	TRBV10-3	TRBJ1-6
TGTGCCAGCAGCTTCGGACAGATGAACACTGAAGCTTTCTTT	CASSFGQMNTEAFF	14	-	-	TRBV5-5	TRBJ1-1
TGTGCCAGCAGTGGCTCAGTTAACAATGAGCAGTTCTTC	CASSGSVNNEQFF	13	-	-	TRBV2	TRBJ2-1
TGTGCCAGCAGTGAGATGGACAGGGCTACGGGCTACACCTTC	CASSEMDRATGYTF	14	TRBD1	-	TRBV2	TRBJ1-2
TGTGCCATCATCCCGACAGGGGGGGTCAGGGCTTTCTTT	CAIIPTGGVRAFF	13	TRBD1	-	TRBV10-3	TRBJ1-1
TGCAGTGCTAGAGGGAGTGAGCAGTTCTTC	CSARGSEQFF	10	-	few	TRBV20-1	TRBJ2-1
TGCGCCAGCAGCTTGGCCGGGACATCTAACTACGAGCAGTACTTC	CASSLAGTSNYEQYF	15	-	-	TRBV5-1	TRBJ2-7
TGTGCCAGCGGTTCAGGGTCCGGAAACACCATATATTTT	CASGSGSGNTIYF	13	-	-	TRBV12-3/TRBV12-4	TRBJ1-3
TGTGCCTGGACAGGGGGCTATGGCTACACCTTC	CAWTGGYGYTF	11	TRBD1	few	TRBV30	TRBJ1-2
TGTGCCAGCTCACCTCCGACAGGGGGGAGCACTGAAGCTTTCTTT	CASSPPTGGSTEAFF	15	TRBD1	-	TRBV18	TRBJ1-1
TGTGCCAGCAGAGATACGGGGGGGATAATTAGGGCCTACAATGAGCAGTTCTTC	CASRDTGGIIRAYNEQFF	18	TRBD2	-	TRBV2	TRBJ2-1
TGTGCCCGCCAAAAGGGGCAAGGGCCAGATACGCAGTATTTT	CARQKGQGPDTQYF	14	-	-	TRBV30	TRBJ2-3
TGTGCCACCAGCGGATTGACTAGCGGCCCTTACAATGAGCAGTTCTTC	CATSGLTSGPYNEQFF	16	TRBD2	-	TRBV15	TRBJ2-1
TGCGCCAGCAGCTTGGAGGCAGGGGGGCCCTACGAGCAGTACTTC	CASSLEAGGPYEQYF	15	-	-	TRBV5-1	TRBJ2-7
TGTGCCACCAAACTCGGGCCAGACGACTCAAAAAGAGGGTATGGCTACACCTTC	CATKLGPDDSKRGYGYTF	18	-	-	TRBV24-1	TRBJ1-2
TGTGCCAGCAGCTTCACGGTGTGGGAGACCCAGTACTTC	CASSFTVWETQYF	13	-	-	TRBV7-7	TRBJ2-5
TGTGCCAGCAGCCTCTACTACGAGCAGTACTTC	CASSLYYEQYF	11	-	-	TRBV11-2	TRBJ2-7
TGTGCCAGCAGTTTATCGGAGGGGGCCCGCCACACCTTC	CASSLSEGARHTF	13	TRBD1	-	TRBV27	TRBJ1-2
TGTGCCAGCAGCCAGAGACGGGTCTCGATTGACGAGCAGTACTTC	CASSQRRVSIDEQYF	15	-	-	TRBV5-6	TRBJ2-7
TGTGCCAGCAGTTATACAGGGACCTCACTTTTGTTGCATTTT	CASSYTGTSLLLHF	14	-	-	TRBV6-5	TRBJ1-5